This TCR beta chain comes out of a study of T cell repertoires in cytomegalovirus infection. Study context: Recently described HLA-C-restricted plus well-studied HLA-B-restricted CMV epitopes were used. Study-level results: Dominant in the ex vivo response were TCR beta clonotypes restricted by HLA-C and specific for CMV. Cumulated frequencies of public TCR beta families served to identify carriers of CMV plus the relevant HLA.

Via MiXCR, TCRdb re-called the reads, giving one row per CDR3 protein. The sample lists about 310,000 distinct CDR3 sequences; around 25% were seen once. CDR3 size: 13 residues. Germline CDR1 and CDR2: SGHDN and FVKESK. A remark on this clonotype: Its antigen is currently unknown. The junction does not match germline at one end; this may be a read error.

This specimen consisted of cultured PBMCs, obtained from culture after CMV antigen stimulation. The chain is built from TRBV14 and TRBJ2-3, with D possibly matching TRBD2 (6 bases). The sequence was collected from a human donor in good health (CMV status not recorded). Some clones in this sample may be carry-over from other donors' samples. The chain's CDR3 is CASNQAGGSTQYF. The CDR3 coding sequence is TGTGCCAGCAACCAAGCCGGAGGGTCTACGCAGTATTTT.